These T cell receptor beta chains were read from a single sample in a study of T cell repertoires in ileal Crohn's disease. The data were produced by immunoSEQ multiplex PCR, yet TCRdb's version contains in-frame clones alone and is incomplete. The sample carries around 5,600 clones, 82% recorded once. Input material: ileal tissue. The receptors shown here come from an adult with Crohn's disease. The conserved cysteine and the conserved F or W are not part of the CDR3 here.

ASSSRLEAKNIQY	TRBJ2-4	TRBV7-9
ASTAGFNEKLF	TRBJ1-4	TRBV6-1
ASSARQVGEAF	TRBJ1-1	TRBV6-5
ASSGQGGFGSNQPQH	TRBJ1-5	TRBV10-2
ASSLDRKGNTIY	TRBJ1-3	TRBV5-6
ASKKGAGGYNEQF	TRBJ2-1	TRBV27
ASSSRQGVNTEAF	TRBJ1-1	TRBV11-2
ASSWPLRDANQPQH	TRBJ1-5	TRBV25-1
ASSLLSGNTIY	TRBJ1-3	TRBV27
SAGTGGQPQH	TRBJ1-5	TRBV29-1
STRDQEGNTIY	TRBJ1-3	TRBV29-1
ASSSTGEGGYT	TRBJ1-2	TRBV28
ASSQVSGTGSGNTIY	TRBJ1-3	TRBV4-1
ASSLPSWNTEAF	TRBJ1-1	TRBV11-2
ASSTRGASGVTNTGELF	TRBJ2-2	TRBV5-1
ASRKGQTNQPQH	TRBJ1-5	TRBV19
ASSLPGTARRQF	TRBJ2-1	TRBV28
ASSLVVTGGRSGYT	TRBJ1-2	TRBV5-1
ASSLGDSGTYEQY	TRBJ2-7	TRBV11-2
ASGLDTGFGQPQH	TRBJ1-5	TRBV12-5
ASSSGASYNEQF	TRBJ2-1	TRBV27
SVVGQGSTGELF	TRBJ2-2	TRBV29-1
ASRTTGIPNEKLF	TRBJ1-4	TRBV6-5
ASSISGANTQY	TRBJ2-3	TRBV19
ASSELGLAGTDTQY	TRBJ2-3	TRBV6-1
ASSRDGGTDTQY	TRBJ2-3	TRBV4-3
ASSDAGGMNTEAF	TRBJ1-1	TRBV6-1
ASSPIRTGENIQY	TRBJ2-4	TRBV28
ASSVSGAGYT	TRBJ1-2	TRBV9
ASSPDRRYNEQF	TRBJ2-1	TRBV6-5
ASSQGVTEAF	TRBJ1-1	TRBV18
SVDGPGGNIQY	TRBJ2-4	TRBV29-1
ASSQVGEREGSYEQY	TRBJ2-7	TRBV4-3